This T cell receptor (beta chain) comes out of a study of T cells after yellow fever vaccination. TCRdb used MiXCR to reprocess the 5' RACE reads, holding one entry per CDR3 protein. Here the sample spans 300,000 to 400,000 distinct CDR3 sequences, over 8% being singletons. The CDR3 covers 14 residues. V lost 3 bases, J lost 1 base, and 9 bases lay in between. Study-wide findings and caveats: Peak timing came faster in the weaker secondary response, day 5 versus 15.

This clonotype was seen only a few times. Its antigen is unknown. The chain joins TRBV12-3 or TRBV12-4 to TRBJ2-5; D call uncertain. This sequence originates from a man aged 18 to 29 who received the YFV17D yellow fever vaccine. The source material was PBMCs, sampled on the day of the first yellow fever vaccination. As DNA, the CDR3 is TGTGCCAGCAGTTTCAGTTCAGTCCAAGAGACCCAGTACTTC. It specifies CASSFSSVQETQYF.